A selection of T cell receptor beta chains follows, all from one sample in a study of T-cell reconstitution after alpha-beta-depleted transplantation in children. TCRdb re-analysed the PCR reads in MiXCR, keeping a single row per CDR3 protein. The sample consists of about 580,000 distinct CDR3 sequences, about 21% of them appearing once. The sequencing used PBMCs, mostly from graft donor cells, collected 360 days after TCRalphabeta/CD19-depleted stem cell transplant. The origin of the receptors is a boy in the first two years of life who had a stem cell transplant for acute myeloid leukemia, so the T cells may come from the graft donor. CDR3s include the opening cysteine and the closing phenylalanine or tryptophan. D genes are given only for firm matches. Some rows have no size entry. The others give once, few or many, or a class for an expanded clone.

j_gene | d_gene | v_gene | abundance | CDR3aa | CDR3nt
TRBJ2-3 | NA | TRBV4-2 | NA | CASSQDLGGASDTQYF | TGTGCCAGCAGCCAAGATTTAGGGGGAGCCTCCGATACGCAGTATTTT
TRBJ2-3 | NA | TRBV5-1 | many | CASSLVQGSTDTQYF | TGCGCCAGCAGCTTGGTGCAGGGGAGCACAGATACGCAGTATTTT
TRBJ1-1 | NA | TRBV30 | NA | CAWIPDWGTEAFF | TGTGCCTGGATTCCGGACTGGGGCACTGAAGCTTTCTTT
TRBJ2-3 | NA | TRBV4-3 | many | CASSQEAGWDTQYF | TGCGCCAGCAGCCAAGAGGCAGGGTGGGATACGCAGTATTTT
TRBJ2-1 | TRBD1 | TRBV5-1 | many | CASNLRGQNEQFF | TGCGCCAGCAATTTGAGGGGGCAGAATGAGCAGTTCTTC
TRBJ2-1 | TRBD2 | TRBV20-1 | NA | CSARVAGGLGEQFF | TGCAGTGCTAGAGTGGCGGGGGGGCTCGGTGAGCAGTTCTTC
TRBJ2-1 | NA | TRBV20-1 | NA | CSARDPRGGGFNEQFF | TGCAGTGCTAGAGACCCTAGGGGGGGGGGTTTCAATGAGCAGTTCTTC
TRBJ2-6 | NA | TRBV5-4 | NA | CASTLVFSGKNGANVLTF | TGTGCCAGCACCTTGGTCTTCTCAGGGAAGAATGGGGCCAACGTCCTGACTTTC
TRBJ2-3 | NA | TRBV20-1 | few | CSAERGDTQYF | TGCAGTGCTGAACGGGGGGATACGCAGTATTTT
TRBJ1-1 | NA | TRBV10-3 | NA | CAMRDGERSIEAFF | TGTGCCATGAGGGACGGTGAAAGGAGCATTGAAGCTTTCTTT
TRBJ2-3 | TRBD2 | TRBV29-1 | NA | CSVAGTSGVYTDTQYF | TGCAGCGTTGCGGGGACTAGCGGGGTCTACACAGATACGCAGTATTTT
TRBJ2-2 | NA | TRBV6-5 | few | CASSYSRDTGELFF | TGTGCCAGCAGTTACTCCAGGGACACCGGGGAGCTGTTTTTT
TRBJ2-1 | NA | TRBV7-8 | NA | CASSLVSRASSYNEQFF | TGTGCCAGCAGCTTAGTCAGTAGGGCTAGCTCCTACAATGAGCAGTTCTTC
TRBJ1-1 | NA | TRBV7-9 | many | CALSRSGRDSWPTEAFF | TGTGCCCTATCTCGGTCGGGCAGAGACTCTTGGCCCACTGAAGCTTTCTTT
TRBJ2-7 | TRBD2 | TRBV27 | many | CASSPGGAYEQYF | TGTGCCAGCAGCCCGGGGGGGGCCTACGAGCAGTACTTC
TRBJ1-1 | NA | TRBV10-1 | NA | CASSESKWSTKENTEAFF | TGCGCCAGCAGTGAGTCCAAGTGGTCGACAAAGGAGAACACTGAAGCTTTCTTT
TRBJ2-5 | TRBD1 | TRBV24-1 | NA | CATSGQGLETQYF | TGTGCCACCAGTGGACAGGGATTGGAGACCCAGTACTTC
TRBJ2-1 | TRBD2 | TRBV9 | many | CASSVEGGLANWGGYNEQFF | TGTGCCAGCAGCGTAGAGGGGGGACTAGCAAATTGGGGAGGCTACAATGAGCAGTTCTTC
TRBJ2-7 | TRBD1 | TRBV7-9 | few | CASSAGTGINEQYF | TGTGCCAGCAGCGCCGGGACAGGGATCAACGAGCAGTACTTC
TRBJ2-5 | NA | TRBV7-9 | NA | CASSSLTGYQETQYF | TGTGCCAGCAGCTCACTTACAGGGTATCAAGAGACCCAGTACTTC
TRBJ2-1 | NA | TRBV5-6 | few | CASSFETGPYNEQFF | TGTGCCAGCAGCTTCGAGACAGGACCCTACAATGAGCAGTTCTTC
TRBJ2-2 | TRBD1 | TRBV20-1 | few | CSAGRDRGLTYTGELFF | TGCAGTGCTGGCCGGGACAGGGGCCTCACTTACACCGGGGAGCTGTTTTTT
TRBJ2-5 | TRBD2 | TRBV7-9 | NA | CASSLGGLAQETQYF | TGTGCCAGCAGCTTAGGGGGACTAGCGCAAGAGACCCAGTACTTC
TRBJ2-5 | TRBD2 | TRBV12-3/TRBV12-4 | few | CASRIGTSGGQETQYF | TGTGCCAGCAGGATCGGGACTAGCGGGGGCCAAGAGACCCAGTACTTC
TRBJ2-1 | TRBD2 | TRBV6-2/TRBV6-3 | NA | CASSYSPGDSGANYNEQFF | TGTGCCAGCAGTTACTCCCCCGGGGATAGCGGGGCGAACTACAATGAGCAGTTCTTC
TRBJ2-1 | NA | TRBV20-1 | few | CSAREIGAGPDNEQFF | TGCAGTGCTAGAGAGATAGGGGCGGGGCCCGACAATGAGCAGTTCTTC
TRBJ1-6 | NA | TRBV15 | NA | CATSQREDSPLHF | TGTGCCACCAGCCAAAGGGAGGATTCACCCCTCCACTTT
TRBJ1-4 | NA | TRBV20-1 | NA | CSARGDGGNEKLFF | TGCAGTGCTAGAGGGGACGGTGGAAATGAAAAACTGTTTTTT
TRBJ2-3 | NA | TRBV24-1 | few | CATSEYRKGTQYF | TGTGCCACCAGTGAGTATAGAAAGGGGACGCAGTATTTT
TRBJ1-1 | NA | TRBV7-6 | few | CASSVTGNTEAFF | TGTGCCAGCAGCGTTACAGGGAACACTGAAGCTTTCTTT
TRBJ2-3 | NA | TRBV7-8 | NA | CASSLAASRTIEYF | TGTGCCAGCAGCTTAGCCGCTTCCCGGACGATTGAGTATTTT
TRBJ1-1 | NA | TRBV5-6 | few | CASSSLQSGSTEAFF | TGTGCCAGCAGCAGCCTACAGAGTGGAAGCACTGAAGCTTTCTTT
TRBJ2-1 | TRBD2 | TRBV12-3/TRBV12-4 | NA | CASRTSGGSEQFF | TGTGCCAGCAGAACTAGCGGGGGGAGTGAGCAGTTCTTC
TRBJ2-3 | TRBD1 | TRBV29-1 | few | CSVDWGTAPTDTQYF | TGCAGCGTTGATTGGGGGACAGCGCCCACAGATACGCAGTATTTT
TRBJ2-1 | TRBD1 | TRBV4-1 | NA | CASSHEGARNEQFF | TGCGCCAGCAGCCATGAGGGGGCGCGGAATGAGCAGTTCTTC
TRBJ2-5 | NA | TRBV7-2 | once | CASSLRRGTMYQETQYF | TGTGCCAGCAGCCTCAGGAGGGGAACCATGTACCAAGAGACCCAGTACTTC
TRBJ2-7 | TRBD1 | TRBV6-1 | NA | CASRRGQGRSYEQYF | TGTGCCAGCAGGAGAGGACAGGGGAGATCTTACGAGCAGTACTTC
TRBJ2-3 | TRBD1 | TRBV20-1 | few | CSAETGVGADTQYF | TGCAGTGCCGAGACAGGGGTAGGAGCAGATACGCAGTATTTT
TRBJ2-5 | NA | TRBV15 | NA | CATSSWAQETQYF | TGTGCCACCAGCAGTTGGGCCCAAGAGACCCAGTACTTC
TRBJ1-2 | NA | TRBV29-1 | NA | CSVEGAGENFYGYTF | TGCAGCGTTGAAGGGGCCGGAGAAAACTTCTATGGCTACACCTTC
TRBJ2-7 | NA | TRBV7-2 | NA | CASSSIRGDMGVYEQYF | TGTGCCAGCAGCTCCATCCGTGGGGACATGGGTGTTTACGAGCAGTACTTC
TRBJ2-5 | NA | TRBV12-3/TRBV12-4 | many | CASTTGGRVETQYF | TGTGCCAGCACTACCGGTGGAAGAGTGGAGACCCAGTACTTC
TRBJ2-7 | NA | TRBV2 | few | CASSEEVPFGLEQYF | TGTGCCAGCAGTGAAGAGGTACCTTTCGGGTTGGAGCAGTACTTC
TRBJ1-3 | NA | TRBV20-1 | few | CSARGQNSGNTIYF | TGCAGTGCTAGGGGGCAGAACTCTGGAAACACCATATATTTT
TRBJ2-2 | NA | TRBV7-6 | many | CASRTDVTGELFF | TGTGCCAGCAGGACCGATGTGACCGGGGAGCTGTTTTTT
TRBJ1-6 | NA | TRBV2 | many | CASSDYSPLHF | TGTGCCAGCAGTGACTATTCACCCCTCCACTTT
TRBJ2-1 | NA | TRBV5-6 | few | CASSLVTLVNNEQFF | TGTGCCAGCAGCTTGGTTACTCTGGTGAACAATGAGCAGTTCTTC
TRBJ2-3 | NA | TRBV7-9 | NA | CASLNTQYF | TGTGCCAGCCTGAATACGCAGTATTTT
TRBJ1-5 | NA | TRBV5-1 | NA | CASSLAGGDEPQHF | TGCGCCAGCAGCTTGGCCGGCGGGGACGAGCCCCAGCATTTT
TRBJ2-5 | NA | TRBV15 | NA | CATSRDRSSALGQETQYF | TGTGCCACCAGCAGAGATAGGAGCAGTGCCTTGGGGCAAGAGACCCAGTACTTC
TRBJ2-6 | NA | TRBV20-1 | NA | CCAQIPFGPSGANVLTF | TGCTGTGCTCAGATACCCTTTGGTCCCTCTGGGGCCAACGTCCTGACTTTC